The 30 T cell receptor beta chains reported below all come from one sample, sequenced in a study of T cell responses to AZD1222 COVID-19 vaccine. TCRdb keeps only in-frame clones here, not all; method: immunoSEQ multiplex PCR. The repertoire consists of fewer than 120,000 clones, with roughly 87% occurring once and the leading ten covering under 3.5%. The material was peripheral blood, obtained on day 0 of AZD1222 vaccination. Source of these receptors: an adult in good health.

The gene calls are TRBV3-1 (or the pseudogene TRBV3-2) and TRBJ1-6, with no clear D. CDR3 length equals 12 residues. V lost 5 bases and J lost 10, with 9 bases in between. Germline V CDR1 and CDR2: LGHDT, YNNKEL (reference sequence). In DNA, the CDR3 is TGTGCCAGCAGCACCCTGAGCTCACCCCTCCACTTT. This gives the protein CASSTLSSPLHF.

This clone was counted only a few times. The chain has TRBV4-3 and TRBJ1-2, with 7 nucleotides matching TRBD1. V lost 1 base and J lost 0; bases outside the gene matches: 5. Germline V gene lookup returns CDR1 LGHNA and CDR2 YSLEER. The CDR3 is made up of 16 amino acids. The CDR3 nucleotides read TGCGCCAGCAGCCAAGGTCCGACAGGGTCTAACTATGGCTACACCTTC. Its translation: CASSQGPTGSNYGYTF.

V usage is TRBV6-5 and J usage is TRBJ2-1; D remains unclear. Germline-derived CDR1 and CDR2 are MNHEY and SVGAGI. The CDR3 loop spans 15 amino acids. V lost 5 bases to trimming and J lost 0 bases, with 11 bases between them. DNA of the CDR3: TGTGCCAGCAGTCCGGTATGGAGCTCCTACAATGAGCAGTTCTTC. Translating gives CASSPVWSSYNEQFF.

V usage is TRBV19 and J usage is TRBJ2-3; 12 nucleotides match TRBD2. This CDR3 has 17 residues. Germline V gene sequence: CDR1 LNHDA, CDR2 SQIVND (reference sequence). V trimming: 3 bases; J trimming: 0 bases; junction bases outside the gene matches: 4. CDR3 protein: CASSIPGLAGSTDTQYF. The CDR3 nucleotides read TGTGCCAGTAGTATCCCCGGACTAGCGGGGAGCACAGATACGCAGTATTTT.

The chain couples TRBV28 to TRBJ2-7, with TRBD1 matching 10 bases. V lost 2 bases to trimming and J lost 2 bases; unmatched junction nucleotides: 9. The CDR3 is 17 residues long. Germline V gives CDR1 MDHEN, CDR2 SYDVKM. The CDR3 region is CASSLTDRGQGPYEQYF. DNA of the CDR3: TGTGCCAGCAGTTTAACCGACAGGGGGCAGGGTCCCTACGAGCAGTACTTC.

There are a few counts of this clone. The V gene is TRBV11-3, the J gene TRBJ2-1; a weak D match, TRBD2 (5 bases). The CDR3 covers 14 residues. Looked up from germline, CDR1 is SGHNT and CDR2 is YENEEA. V lost 5 bases and J 4 bases, leaving 12 bases between the germline ends. The DNA of the CDR3 is TGTGCCAGCAGCGCGGGTGAGATGTACAATGAGCAGTTCTTC. Its protein is CASSAGEMYNEQFF.

This clone appeared a single time. This chain connects TRBV6-6 to TRBJ1-4; D not resolved. Germline assignment: CDR1 MNHNY and CDR2 SVGAGI (reference sequence). CDR3 length: 14 amino acids. Trimming pared 6 bases from V and 8 bases from J, leaving 16 bases between. CDR3 residues: CASRADSRGEKLFF. The DNA of the CDR3 is TGTGCCAGCAGAGCTGATTCCCGCGGGGAAAAACTGTTTTTT.

The rearrangement uses TRBV7-2 and TRBJ1-3, with 9 bases matching TRBD1. CDR3 size: 15 residues. V gave up 7 bases and J gave up 4 bases; unmatched junction bases: 8. The V gene's germline CDR1 is SGHTA and CDR2 FQGNSA. In DNA form, the CDR3 reads TGTGCCAGCACCCTGACAGGGGGGGGCGGAAACACCATATATTTT. The encoded protein is CASTLTGGGGNTIYF.

V and J are TRBV3-1 (or the pseudogene TRBV3-2) and TRBJ2-5, with D perhaps TRBD1 or TRBD2 (6 bases each). Germline assignment: CDR1 LGHDT and CDR2 YNNKEL (reference sequence). The CDR3 has 17 residues. The V and J ends lost 4 bases and 4 bases respectively, with 22 bases between them. In DNA, the CDR3 is TGTGCCAGCAGCCCGAATCCGGGGGCGATGATAGGAGAGACCCAGTACTTC. It encodes CASSPNPGAMIGETQYF.

J is TRBJ2-7 and V is TRBV28, with D hard to call. This CDR3 contains 13 residues. V gave up 6 bases and J gave up 2 bases, with 11 bases separating them. Germline CDR1 is MDHEN and CDR2 is SYDVKM. Here the CDR3 reads CASSLLSPYEQYF. CDR3 DNA sequence: TGTGCCAGCAGCCTACTCTCGCCCTACGAGCAGTACTTC. The whole variable domain, filled in from reference TRBV28 and TRBJ2-7, reads DVKVTQSSRYLVKRTGEKVFLECVQDMDHENMFWYRQDPGLGLRLIYFSYDVKMKEKGDIPEGYSVSREKKERFSLILESASTNQTSMYLCASSLLSPYEQYFGPGTRLTVT.

The V call is TRBV5-5, the J call TRBJ2-2; 12 positions agree with TRBD2. Germline values: CDR1 SGHKS, CDR2 YYEKEE (reference sequence). J lost 4 bases, V lost 1 base, and 5 bases had no gene match. The length of the CDR3 is 17 residues. This CDR3 reads CASSLKWTSGATGELFF. The DNA for the CDR3 is TGTGCCAGCAGCTTGAAGTGGACTAGCGGGGCCACCGGGGAGCTGTTTTTT.

The chain recombines TRBV9 with TRBJ1-2; 8 nucleotides align to TRBD1. This CDR3 is built from 13 residues. V lost 3 bases, J lost 8 bases, and 6 bases stayed unmatched. Germline lookup yields CDR1 SGDLS and CDR2 YYNGEE. CDR3 sequence reads: CASSAGGGRGYTF. DNA of the CDR3: TGTGCCAGCAGCGCAGGGGGCGGGAGGGGCTACACCTTC.

CDR3 coding DNA: TGCGCCAGCCACCGGCCGGGACAATACATCTATGGCTACACCTTC. Protein: CASHRPGQYIYGYTF. The chain links TRBV5-1 to TRBJ1-2, with D possibly matching TRBD1 (6 bases). Trimming pared 7 bases from V and 4 bases from J, leaving 20 bases between. The CDR3 runs to 15 residues. Germline V gene lookup returns CDR1 SGHRS and CDR2 YFSETQ.

The V gene is TRBV19, the J gene TRBJ1-5; TRBD1 is a possible D gene (5 bases). CDR1 is LNHDA and CDR2 is SQIVND in the germline V gene (reference sequence). The CDR3 is made up of 15 amino acids. Trimming removed 3 bases from V and 7 bases from J, with 16 bases in between. CDR3 region: CASSINPRGGQPQHF. Here the CDR3 DNA reads TGTGCCAGTAGTATCAACCCCCGTGGGGGGCAGCCCCAGCATTTT.

The V gene is TRBV7-3, the J gene TRBJ1-1; no firm D call. V dropped 5 bases and J dropped 1 base, with 8 bases sitting between them. The CDR3 sequence is 13 residues long. Germline lookup yields CDR1 SGHTA and CDR2 FQGTGA. CDR3 coding DNA: TGTGCCAGCAGCCCGGACGGGAACACTGAAGCTTTCTTT. Translation: CASSPDGNTEAFF.

This chain uses TRBV18 with TRBJ2-1; tentative D call: TRBD2 (6 bases). This CDR3 spans 15 amino acids. V was clipped by 3 bases and J by 3 bases, with 12 bases between them. Germline-derived CDR1 and CDR2 are KGHSH and LQKENI. CDR3 in DNA: TGTGCCAGCTCACCTGGCGGGGCAAACTACAATGAGCAGTTCTTC. Translated, it gives CASSPGGANYNEQFF.

This rearrangement joins TRBV3-1 (or the pseudogene TRBV3-2) to TRBJ2-1; TRBD1 agrees at 10 bases. Germline V gene lookup returns CDR1 LGHDT and CDR2 YNNKEL (reference sequence). Trimming removed 2 bases from V and 16 bases from J; junction bases left unmatched: 8. CDR3 size: 13 residues. CDR3 sequence: CASSQLVRQGAFF. In DNA, the CDR3 is TGTGCCAGCAGCCAATTAGTCCGACAGGGGGCTTTCTTC.

The chain has TRBV4-3 and TRBJ1-2; TRBD1 matches at 7 bases. The J segment lost 2 bases and the V segment lost 1 base, leaving 4 bases of the junction unmatched. Germline assignment: CDR1 LGHNA and CDR2 YSLEER. This CDR3 region has 15 residues. The CDR3 DNA follows: TGCGCCAGCAGCCAAGGACAGGGTGGAAACTATGGCTACACCTTC. Its protein product is CASSQGQGGNYGYTF.

V gene TRBV5-4 combines with J gene TRBJ1-2; 8 bases are shared with TRBD1. Germline CDR1 SGHNT, CDR2 YYREEE (reference sequence). The CDR3 covers 13 residues. Unmatched junction bases numbered 2, after V lost 0 bases and J lost 7 bases. The CDR3, as DNA: TGTGCCAGCAGCTTGGCAGGGGGCCTTGGCTACACCTTC. Its protein is CASSLAGGLGYTF.

J is TRBJ1-1 and V is TRBV6-5, with a weak D call TRBD1 (6 bases). The length of the CDR3 is 12 residues. From germline, CDR1 is MNHEY and CDR2 SVGAGI. The V and J ends lost 7 bases and 9 bases respectively, with 15 bases between them. The CDR3 DNA sequence: TGTGCCAGCAAGGGGGAGGTGGGACAAGCTTTCTTT. Its protein is CASKGEVGQAFF.

The chain carries TRBV30 and TRBJ1-6; D ambiguous. The V and J ends lost 1 base and 11 bases respectively, with 6 bases between them. Per germline, CDR1 GTSNPN and CDR2 SVGIG (reference sequence). The CDR3 is 11 amino acids. The CDR3 spells CAWSEGTPLHF. DNA of the CDR3: TGTGCCTGGAGTGAAGGGACACCCCTCCACTTT.

The V call is TRBV19, the J call TRBJ1-5; tentative D call: TRBD1 (5 bases). The CDR3 runs to 13 residues. CDR1 and CDR2 (germline): LNHDA, SQIVND (reference sequence). Trimming cost V 7 bases and J 7 bases, with 14 bases left between them. This CDR3 reads CASTRGEGQPQHF. CDR3 DNA sequence: TGTGCCAGTACTAGGGGCGAGGGCCAGCCCCAGCATTTT.

The chain employs TRBV5-6 and TRBJ2-7; a possible D gene is TRBD2 (7 bases). This CDR3 comprises 16 residues. V shed 0 bases and J shed 4 bases, with 17 bases lying between them. Germline CDR1 SGHDT, CDR2 YYEEEE. The CDR3 coding sequence is TGTGCCAGCAGCTTGGGGGGACGGGGGGCCCGTTACGAGCAGTACTTC. Translating it yields CASSLGGRGARYEQYF.

The chain couples TRBV5-1 to TRBJ1-3, with 8 nucleotides matching TRBD1. This CDR3 contains 14 residues. Germline CDR1 is SGHRS and CDR2 is YFSETQ. V was clipped by 2 bases and J by 4 bases; unmatched bases: 2. CDR3 amino acids: CASSFGQGGNTIYF. The CDR3 coding sequence is TGCGCCAGCAGCTTTGGACAGGGAGGAAACACCATATATTTT. Complete variable domain (other parts from reference TRBV5-1 and TRBJ1-3): KAGVTQTPRYLIKTRGQQVTLSCSPISGHRSVSWYQQTPGQGLQFLFEYFSETQRNKGNFPGRFSGRQFSNSRSEMNVSTLELGDSALYLCASSFGQGGNTIYFGEGSWLTVV.

The count of this clone is one. The chain employs TRBV7-3 and TRBJ2-1, with 14 bases lining up with TRBD2. V was pared by 4 bases and J by 9 bases, with 8 bases of the junction left unmatched. The CDR3 contains 16 residues. Germline CDR1 SGHTA, CDR2 FQGTGA. Written as DNA, the CDR3 is TGTGCCAGCAGCTCCCAGGGACTAGCGGGGGAGGCTGAGCAGTTCTTC. Residues: CASSSQGLAGEAEQFF.

The gene calls are TRBV30 and TRBJ1-3; no clear D. This CDR3 region has 17 residues. V was trimmed by 0 bases and J by 0 bases, leaving 15 bases between them. Germline-derived CDR1 and CDR2 are GTSNPN and SVGIG (reference sequence). The DNA of the CDR3 is TGTGCCTGGAGTGTCAATCTCGATCCGAGCTCTGGAAACACCATATATTTT. Translation gives CAWSVNLDPSSGNTIYF. Full variable domain (outside the CDR3, taken from reference TRBV30 and TRBJ1-3): SQTIHQWPATLVQPVGSPLSLECTVEGTSNPNLYWYRQAAGRGLQLLFYSVGIGQISSEVPQNLSASRPQDRQFILSSKKLLLSDSGFYLCAWSVNLDPSSGNTIYFGEGSWLTVV.

The chain carries TRBV11-2 and TRBJ2-7; TRBD2 matches 7 bases. CDR1 is SGHAT and CDR2 is FQNNGV in the germline V gene. CDR3 length: 13 residues. J gave up 7 bases and V 4 bases, and 7 bases lay outside the gene matches. CDR3 coding DNA: TGTGCCAGCAGCTGGAGCGGGGCTCTGGAGCAGTACTTC. It encodes CASSWSGALEQYF.

The rearrangement links TRBV10-3 to TRBJ1-1; 7 nucleotides line up with TRBD1. CDR1 is ENHRY and CDR2 is SYGVKD in the germline V gene. V lost 3 bases, J lost 3 bases, and 1 base stayed unmatched. This CDR3 comprises 13 residues. CDR3 sequence: CAISEGQDTEAFF. DNA for the CDR3: TGTGCCATCAGTGAAGGACAGGACACTGAAGCTTTCTTT.

The V and J genes are TRBV28 and TRBJ1-6; 7 bases match TRBD1. The germline V gene encodes CDR1 MDHEN and CDR2 SYDVKM. Trimming at V came to 6 bases and at J to 8 bases, leaving 16 bases not matched to a gene. This CDR3 region has 17 residues. The CDR3 loop is CASRPLWWDRFDSPLHF. Written as DNA, the CDR3 is TGTGCCAGCAGACCCCTGTGGTGGGACAGATTCGATTCACCCCTCCACTTT.

This chain connects TRBV19 to TRBJ1-5, with D maybe TRBD1 (5 bases). The V end lost 5 bases, the J end lost 0 bases, and 14 bases lay between the germline ends. The germline V gene has CDR1 LNHDA and CDR2 SQIVND (reference sequence). This CDR3 is 16 amino acids long. Here the CDR3 reads CASSPRRGDSNQPQHF. The DNA of the CDR3 is TGTGCCAGTAGTCCAAGGAGGGGAGATAGCAATCAGCCCCAGCATTTT.